The rows below give T cell receptor beta chains drawn from one sample of a study of control samples from healthy donors and cancer patients. Here immunoSEQ multiplex PCR was the method, and the copy in TCRdb shows in-frame clones only, minus some. Altogether around 180,000 clones are present, about 86% being singletons, with the ten largest covering roughly 5.3%. The sample was blood. The receptors come from a woman in her 30s in good health. Both conserved end residues are part of each CDR3. The order of the fields is J gene, D gene, clone size, V gene, CDR3 protein, CDR3 DNA. The D gene is left open where the match is weak. Size is stated for part of the rows, as once, few or many counts, or as a class when the clone is expanded.

TRBJ2-6	NA	once	TRBV18	CASSPLSQEWGANVLTF	TGTGCCAGCTCACCACTCTCGCAGGAATGGGGGGCCAACGTCCTGACTTTC
TRBJ1-6	TRBD1	NA	TRBV9	CASSVGQGAINSPLHF	TGTGCCAGCAGCGTAGGTCAGGGGGCTATTAATTCACCCCTCCACTTT
TRBJ1-2	NA	NA	TRBV5-1	CASNDAGFGGYTF	TGCGCCAGCAACGACGCGGGATTCGGTGGCTACACCTTC
TRBJ1-2	NA	NA	TRBV3-1/TRBV3-2	CASSQQDRTNYGYTF	TGTGCCAGCAGCCAACAGGACAGAACTAACTATGGCTACACCTTC
TRBJ2-1	TRBD2	NA	TRBV19	CASSITSGRAIYNEQFF	TGTGCCAGTAGTATAACTAGCGGGAGGGCCATCTACAATGAGCAGTTCTTC
TRBJ1-5	TRBD1	NA	TRBV7-9	CASINRGNSNQPQHF	TGTGCCAGCATCAACAGGGGAAATAGCAATCAGCCCCAGCATTTT
TRBJ2-1	TRBD1	NA	TRBV19	CASSTGQPPNEQFF	TGTGCCAGTAGTACGGGACAGCCCCCCAATGAGCAGTTCTTC
TRBJ1-2	NA	NA	TRBV6-5	CASSYGRLRDGGYTF	TGTGCCAGCAGTTACGGTCGGCTGAGAGATGGAGGCTACACCTTC
TRBJ1-1	NA	NA	TRBV10-3	CAISSYTEAFF	TGTGCCATCAGCAGTTACACTGAAGCTTTCTTT
TRBJ2-7	NA	NA	TRBV2	CASSAGTHPYEQYF	TGTGCCAGCAGTGCGGGGACACACCCCTACGAGCAGTACTTC